The following is a TCR beta chain sequence with its context. Everyone who took part was roughly 18 to 89 years old, and they came from 20 to 25 US areas. Clinical histories supplied by participants themselves formed the basis of cohort assignment. The data were obtained in a study of blood T cell repertoires in COVID-19. The overall study: Sites in the United States, Italy and Spain provided acute and convalescent COVID-19 samples.

The germline V gene encodes CDR1 SGHNT and CDR2 YYREEE (reference sequence). The length of the CDR3 is 14 residues. Trimming took 2 bases from V and 7 from J, leaving 15 bases between them. This table comes from immunoSEQ multiplex PCR, and its TCRdb copy is limited to in-frame clones, with some not included. The sample yields roughly 200,000 clones, approximately 86% seen once. The chain carries TRBV5-4 and TRBJ1-2, with a weak D call TRBD1 (6 bases). The clonotype originates from a man between 18 and 35 years old with acute COVID-19. Sequenced material: PBMCs or T cells enriched from blood (not recorded which). The CDR3 reads CASSLAGGLFGYTF. CDR3 DNA sequence: TGTGCCAGCAGCTTAGCGGGGGGGCTATTTGGCTACACCTTC.